This T cell receptor (beta chain) is from a study of shared clonotypes between healthy human individuals. Findings and limits, study-wide: Collection of samples was limited to blood; tissue repertoires likely differ. The small donor group covered limited genetic and exposure diversity. Deeper or shallower sequencing was expected to change how clonotypes are shared among donors.

The germline V and J ends were trimmed by 4 bases and 4 bases, with 14 bases remaining between them. The germline gives CDR1 SGHRS, CDR2 YFSETQ. The CDR3 totals 14 residues. Original handling: ImmunoSEQ yielded junction-only sequences lacking quality scores, so filtering differed. Assay used: immunoSEQ multiplex PCR; TCRdb lists only in-frame clones, some missing. V, J and clone size derive from that table, while D and trimming were established from the DNA sequence. The sample lists about 490,000 clones, 75% to 85% occurring once. Comment on this clone: What it recognizes is unknown.

What was sequenced was PBMCs. This TCR came from a woman in her 40s in good health. Some clones in this sample may be carry-over from other donors' samples. The rearrangement joins TRBV5-1 to TRBJ2-5; maybe TRBD2 (6 bases). In nucleotides, the CDR3 is TGCGCCAGCAGCCCTCGGGGGACTTCAGAGACCCAGTACTTC. Protein: CASSPRGTSETQYF.